This record concerns one T cell receptor beta chain sequence. Its antigen is unidentified. Generated by immunoSEQ multiplex PCR, the TCRdb table keeps only in-frame clones and is missing some. The data show approximately 150,000 clones, more than 85% seen once. The sample belongs to a study of T cell responses to AZD1222 COVID-19 vaccine. Study-wide findings and caveats: No repertoire was sampled before or during the peak T cell response, only after it.

The ends were cut back, 5 bases at V and 7 bases at J, with 13 bases in the middle. From germline, CDR1 is SEHNR and CDR2 FQNEAQ (reference sequence). The CDR3 extends over 13 amino acids. Whether given at about 4 or about 12 weeks, second doses were pooled. Sequenced material: peripheral blood, taken 28 days after the second AZD1222 dose. The chain couples TRBV7-9 to TRBJ2-3; D gene ambiguous. The source of this sequence is an adult who received the AZD1222 COVID-19 vaccine. The chain's CDR3 is CASSKRDGYTQYF. Here the CDR3 DNA reads TGTGCCAGCAGCAAGCGTGACGGCTATACGCAGTATTTT.